The next 29 T cell receptor beta chains were all read from a single sample in a study of T cell changes during pregnancy in multiple sclerosis. Only in-frame clones appear in the TCRdb table, and some are missing; sequencing was by immunoSEQ multiplex PCR. The repertoire holds tens of thousands of clones, with about 89% as singletons. The source material was CD4+ T cells from peripheral blood mononuclear cells, sampled in the second trimester of pregnancy. These receptors all stem from a female donor with multiple sclerosis, enrolled in a pregnancy study.

V and J are TRBV19 and TRBJ2-7, with 15 positions matching TRBD2. CDR1 and CDR2 (germline): LNHDA, SQIVND (reference sequence). This CDR3 spans 15 amino acids. V gave up 5 bases and J gave up 7 bases; unmatched junction bases: 6. In DNA form, the CDR3 reads TGTGCCAGTAGTTACACGGGACTAGCGGGAGGAGAGCAGTACTTC. Protein: CASSYTGLAGGEQYF. The full variable domain, rest sourced from reference TRBV19 and TRBJ2-7, is DGGITQSPKYLFRKEGQNVTLSCEQNLNHDAMYWYRQDPGQGLRLIYYSQIVNDFQKGDIAEGYSVSREKKESFPLTVTSAQKNPTAFYLCASSYTGLAGGEQYFGPGTRLTVT.

This sequence joins TRBV7-2 and TRBJ2-1; D is possibly TRBD2 (5 bases). From germline, CDR1 is SGHTA and CDR2 FQGNSA. Trimming shortened V by 5 bases and J by 8 bases, and 13 bases separated the two germline ends. The CDR3 loop spans 13 amino acids. In nucleotides, the CDR3 is TGTGCCAGCAGCCGGACTTACCGGGATGAGCAGTTCTTC. This sequence encodes CASSRTYRDEQFF.

The chain employs TRBV7-2 and TRBJ1-4, with 7 bases lining up with TRBD1. Germline V lookup: CDR1 SGHTA, CDR2 FQGNSA. J was trimmed by 6 bases and V by 1 base; bases with no gene match: 5. The CDR3 is 15 amino acids. This CDR3 reads CASSLDWTGYEKLFF. The CDR3 nucleotides are TGTGCCAGCAGCTTAGATTGGACAGGATATGAAAAACTGTTTTTT.

This clone was counted once. V and J are TRBV9 and TRBJ1-2; D might be TRBD1 (5 bases). Germline loops: CDR1 SGDLS, CDR2 YYNGEE. V lost 9 bases, J lost 4 bases, and 16 bases lay in between. The CDR3 covers 13 residues. CDR3 amino acids: CAKTHRGPYGYTF. The CDR3 region has the DNA TGTGCCAAAACGCATAGGGGCCCCTATGGCTACACCTTC.

This clone has more than one count but fewer than ten. The CDR3 bases are TGCGCCAGCAGCCCGGACAGAAACTATGGCTACACCTTC. Translating it yields CASSPDRNYGYTF. This chain uses TRBV5-1 with TRBJ1-2, with D perhaps TRBD1 (6 bases). Trimming removed 4 bases at V and 2 bases at J, with 9 bases between. This CDR3 contains 13 residues. In germline, CDR1 is SGHRS, CDR2 YFSETQ.

The chain has TRBV5-1 and TRBJ1-2; no definite D call. V was cut by 0 bases and J by 3 bases, with 9 bases left in between. The CDR3 extends over 14 amino acids. Germline V lookup: CDR1 SGHRS, CDR2 YFSETQ. The CDR3, as DNA: TGCGCCAGCAGCTTGGATGACTTACACTATGGCTACACCTTC. This codes for CASSLDDLHYGYTF.

The chain uses TRBV19 and TRBJ1-5; D gene ambiguous. The length of the CDR3 is 13 residues. Trimming removed 3 bases at V and 7 bases at J, with 10 bases between. Germline values: CDR1 LNHDA, CDR2 SQIVND (reference sequence). CDR3 amino acids: CASSMEEIQPQHF. Here the CDR3 DNA reads TGTGCCAGTAGTATGGAGGAAATACAGCCCCAGCATTTT.

The CDR3 here is CASSERVYSVGGDTQYF. CDR3 DNA sequence: TGTGCCAGCAGTGAGCGAGTCTATTCCGTCGGGGGAGATACGCAGTATTTT. The V and J genes are TRBV2 and TRBJ2-3; D is perhaps TRBD2 (6 bases). V was clipped by 3 bases and J by 5 bases, with 21 bases between them. The CDR3 runs to 17 residues. In germline, CDR1 is SNHLY, CDR2 FYNNEI.

The chain carries TRBV19 and TRBJ2-7, with D possibly being TRBD1 (5 bases). CDR1 is LNHDA and CDR2 is SQIVND in the germline V gene (reference sequence). V dropped 4 bases and J dropped 3 bases, with 10 bases sitting between them. This CDR3 spans 13 amino acids. The CDR3 reads CASSTGLIYEQYF. The CDR3 DNA is TGTGCCAGTAGTACAGGGCTAATCTACGAGCAGTACTTC.

This chain joins TRBV15 and TRBJ2-6; no clear D gene. The germline V gene has CDR1 LNHNV and CDR2 YYDKDF (reference sequence). The ends were cut back, 0 bases at V and 3 bases at J, with 9 bases in the middle. This CDR3 is built from 16 residues. In DNA, the CDR3 is TGTGCCACCAGCAGAGATCGGGTCAGTGGGGCCAACGTCCTGACTTTC. Translation gives CATSRDRVSGANVLTF.

This chain connects TRBV5-1 to TRBJ1-2; 7 nucleotides align to TRBD1. The V and J ends lost 3 bases and 13 bases, in that order; junction bases with no gene match: 12. The CDR3 extends over 13 amino acids. Germline values: CDR1 SGHRS, CDR2 YFSETQ. For the CDR3, the DNA is TGCGCCAGCAGCTCGATGCCCCGGGACAGTATCACCTTC. It encodes CASSSMPRDSITF.

This clone was detected only once. This rearrangement joins TRBV7-8 to TRBJ2-3, with 8 bases matching TRBD2. The CDR3 contains 15 residues. V gave up 3 bases and J gave up 4 bases; unmatched junction bases: 6. Germline-derived CDR1 and CDR2 are SGHVS and FQNEAQ. The CDR3: CASSFPPGGADTQYF. The CDR3 coding sequence is TGTGCCAGCAGCTTCCCCCCGGGGGGGGCAGATACGCAGTATTTT.

This chain uses TRBV12-5 with TRBJ2-6, with D possibly being TRBD1 (6 bases). This CDR3 has 19 residues. Germline CDR1 and CDR2: LGHNT and FRNRAP. V was pared by 1 base and J by 0 bases, with 16 bases between. CDR3 nucleotide sequence: TGTGCTAGTGGTTTGGACAGGGTTTTTTTCAACTCTGGGGCCAACGTCCTGACTTTC. Translated: CASGLDRVFFNSGANVLTF.

About this clone itself: An end of the junction differs from the germline gene, which may be a read error. The V and J genes are TRBV6-5 and TRBJ2-7, with 8 bases that match TRBD2. This CDR3 contains 14 residues. The V gene's germline CDR1 is MNHEY and CDR2 SVGAGI. The CDR3 DNA sequence: TGTGCCAGCAGCGAACTGACGGCGCGGGGGGAACTAAACTTC. Residues: CASSELTARGELNF.

The rearrangement links TRBV19 to TRBJ1-5; D not resolved. Germline assignment: CDR1 LNHDA and CDR2 SQIVND (reference sequence). This CDR3 is built from 15 residues. V was shortened by 4 bases and J by 1 base, with 11 bases between the two germline ends. As DNA, the CDR3 is TGTGCCAGTAGTACGCGGGCGGACAGCAATCAGCCCCAGCATTTT. Translating it yields CASSTRADSNQPQHF.

The CDR3 protein is CASRGTGSNRKQFF. CDR3 nucleotides: TGTGCCAGCAGGGGAACAGGTTCGAATAGGAAGCAGTTCTTC. The chain links TRBV6-5 to TRBJ2-1; possibly TRBD1 for D (5 bases). Trimming removed 6 bases from V and 11 bases from J, with 20 bases in between. There are 14 residues in the CDR3. Looked up from germline, CDR1 is MNHEY and CDR2 is SVGAGI.

V gene TRBV18 combines with J gene TRBJ2-7, with a tentative D call TRBD2 (5 bases). V dropped 6 bases and J dropped 2 bases, with 14 bases sitting between them. Germline V CDR1 and CDR2: KGHSH, LQKENI. There are 14 residues in the CDR3. CDR3 coding DNA: TGTGCCAGCTCCCCTTACCGGGAACCCTACGAGCAGTACTTC. Its protein is CASSPYREPYEQYF.

V is TRBV7-9 and J is TRBJ2-1; TRBD2 aligns across 7 bases. The CDR3 extends over 17 amino acids. CDR1 and CDR2 (germline): SEHNR, FQNEAQ (reference sequence). V lost 1 base and J lost 2; bases outside the gene matches: 8. The CDR3 here is CASSLGRLAETYNEQFF. The CDR3 nucleotides read TGTGCCAGCAGCTTAGGGAGGCTAGCGGAGACCTACAATGAGCAGTTCTTC.

The chain combines TRBV6-1 with TRBJ2-2; the match to TRBD2 covers 8 bases. The J segment lost 7 bases and the V segment lost 2 bases, leaving 12 bases of the junction unmatched. Germline CDR1 and CDR2: MNHNS and SASEGT. The CDR3 is made up of 17 amino acids. CDR3 nucleotide sequence: TGTGCCAGCAGTGAACTTTTTCGAACTAGCGGTAACGGGGAGCTGTTTTTT. Its protein is CASSELFRTSGNGELFF.

The chain joins TRBV19 to TRBJ2-3; 10 bases are a match to TRBD2. CDR1 is LNHDA, CDR2 SQIVND, per germline (reference sequence). The CDR3 loop spans 14 amino acids. Trimming at V came to 7 bases and at J to 3 bases, leaving 4 bases not matched to a gene. This chain's CDR3 is CASTSGGRTDTQYF. CDR3 coding DNA: TGTGCCAGTACTAGCGGGGGCCGTACAGATACGCAGTATTTT.

J is TRBJ2-1 and V is TRBV7-9; 7 bases align to TRBD1. V trimming: 3 bases; J trimming: 7 bases; junction bases outside the gene matches: 6. Germline CDR1 SEHNR, CDR2 FQNEAQ (reference sequence). CDR3 size: 14 residues. CDR3 coding DNA: TGTGCCAGCAGCTTCGAACAGGGGTGGAATGAGCAGTTCTTC. It is translated as CASSFEQGWNEQFF.

CDR3 amino acids: CASSFDRGRGGTEAFF. The CDR3 region has the DNA TGTGCCAGCAGCTTTGACAGGGGGCGAGGGGGCACTGAAGCTTTCTTT. This chain links TRBV7-2 with TRBJ1-1, with 10 bases lining up with TRBD1. This CDR3 is 16 amino acids long. CDR1 SGHTA and CDR2 FQGNSA come from the germline V gene. V lost 3 bases and J lost 4; bases outside the gene matches: 8.

In DNA, the CDR3 is TGTGCCAGTAGTAAACTGGCGGGAGGTAGGACAGATACGCAGTATTTT. Translating gives CASSKLAGGRTDTQYF. The chain recombines TRBV19 with TRBJ2-3; 8 nucleotides line up with TRBD2. In germline, CDR1 is LNHDA, CDR2 SQIVND (reference sequence). The junction had 9 bases not matched to a gene; V was cut back by 4 bases and J by 3 bases. The CDR3 sequence is 16 residues long.

The chain links TRBV27 to TRBJ2-5; 7 bases agree with TRBD1. V lost 2 bases and J lost 4; bases outside the gene matches: 4. The CDR3 is 14 residues long. Germline V gene sequence: CDR1 MNHEY, CDR2 SMNVEV (reference sequence). Written as DNA, the CDR3 is TGTGCCAGCAGTTTAGGACAGGAGGTAGAGACCCAGTACTTC. Translated, it gives CASSLGQEVETQYF.

V gene TRBV9 combines with J gene TRBJ2-7; unclear D gene. Germline V CDR1 and CDR2: SGDLS, YYNGEE. V dropped 4 bases and J dropped 2 bases, with 19 bases sitting between them. The CDR3 runs 16 residues. In nucleotides, the CDR3 is TGTGCCAGCAGCCCCGATAGTACCGCCGAAGCCTACGAGCAGTACTTC. Encoded protein: CASSPDSTAEAYEQYF.

This clone was counted a single time. The chain has TRBV6-5 and TRBJ1-1; D remains ambiguous. V was trimmed by 1 base and J by 0 bases, leaving 12 bases between them. The CDR3 has 16 amino acids. The germline V gene encodes CDR1 MNHEY and CDR2 SVGAGI. In nucleotides, the CDR3 is TGTGCCAGCAGTTACTTGCAGACAATCATGAACACTGAAGCTTTCTTT. Its protein is CASSYLQTIMNTEAFF.

The chain employs TRBV5-1 and TRBJ2-5; 7 positions agree with TRBD2. The CDR3 is made up of 15 amino acids. V was pared by 6 bases and J by 4 bases, with 12 bases of the junction left unmatched. The germline V gene encodes CDR1 SGHRS and CDR2 YFSETQ. The CDR3 is CASTPSPGLRETQYF. In DNA, the CDR3 is TGCGCCAGCACGCCTTCCCCGGGACTACGAGAGACCCAGTACTTC. The entire variable domain, with the rest obtained from reference TRBV5-1 and TRBJ2-5, is as follows: KAGVTQTPRYLIKTRGQQVTLSCSPISGHRSVSWYQQTPGQGLQFLFEYFSETQRNKGNFPGRFSGRQFSNSRSEMNVSTLELGDSALYLCASTPSPGLRETQYFGPGTRLLVL.

The rearrangement links TRBV28 to TRBJ2-3; D unclear. With 5 bases removed from V and 14 bases from J, the gap between germline ends came to 20 bases. The germline gives CDR1 MDHEN, CDR2 SYDVKM. CDR3 length equals 13 residues. CDR3 amino acids: CASSVDGLVRRYF. DNA for the CDR3: TGTGCCAGCAGTGTAGACGGGTTAGTGCGGCGGTATTTT.

This chain joins TRBV6-5 and TRBJ2-5; 9 bases are a match to TRBD1. The germline V gene has CDR1 MNHEY and CDR2 SVGAGI. The CDR3 consists of 16 residues. V shed 2 bases and J 2 bases; nucleotides not matched to a gene: 6. In DNA form, the CDR3 reads TGTGCCAGCAGTTACCGGGGACAGGGTGTACAAGAGACCCAGTACTTC. This codes for CASSYRGQGVQETQYF.